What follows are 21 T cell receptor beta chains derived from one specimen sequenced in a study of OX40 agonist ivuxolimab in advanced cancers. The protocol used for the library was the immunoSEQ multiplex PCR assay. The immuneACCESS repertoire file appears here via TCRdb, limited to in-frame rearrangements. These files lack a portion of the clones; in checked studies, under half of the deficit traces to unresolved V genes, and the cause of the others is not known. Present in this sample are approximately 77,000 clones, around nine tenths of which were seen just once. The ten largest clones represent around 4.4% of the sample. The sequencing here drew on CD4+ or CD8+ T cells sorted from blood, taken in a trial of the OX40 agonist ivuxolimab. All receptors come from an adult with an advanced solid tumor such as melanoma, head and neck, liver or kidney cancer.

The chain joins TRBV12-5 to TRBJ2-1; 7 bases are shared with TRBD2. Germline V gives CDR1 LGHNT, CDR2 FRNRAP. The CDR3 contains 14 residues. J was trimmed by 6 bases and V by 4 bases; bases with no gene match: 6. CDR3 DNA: TGTGCTAGTGGTTCGGGGACTACCACCAATGAGCAGTTCTTC. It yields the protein CASGSGTTTNEQFF. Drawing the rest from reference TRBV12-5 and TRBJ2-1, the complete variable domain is DARVTQTPRHKVTEMGQEVTMRCQPILGHNTVFWYRQTMMQGLELLAYFRNRAPLDDSGMPKDRFSAEMPDATLATLKIQPSEPRDSAVYFCASGSGTTTNEQFFGPGTRLTVL.

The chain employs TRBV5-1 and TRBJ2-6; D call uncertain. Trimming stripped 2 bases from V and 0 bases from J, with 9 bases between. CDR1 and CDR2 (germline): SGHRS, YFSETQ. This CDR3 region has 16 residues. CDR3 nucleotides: TGCGCCAGCAGCTTCCCGGAGACCTCTGGGGCCAACGTCCTGACTTTC. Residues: CASSFPETSGANVLTF.

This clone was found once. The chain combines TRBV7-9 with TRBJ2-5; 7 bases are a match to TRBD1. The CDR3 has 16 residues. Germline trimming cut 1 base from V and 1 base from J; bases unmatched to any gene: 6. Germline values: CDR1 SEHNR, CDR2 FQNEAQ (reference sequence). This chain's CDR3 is CASSLGRDRTQETQYF. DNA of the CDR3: TGTGCCAGCAGCTTAGGCCGGGACAGAACCCAAGAGACCCAGTACTTC.

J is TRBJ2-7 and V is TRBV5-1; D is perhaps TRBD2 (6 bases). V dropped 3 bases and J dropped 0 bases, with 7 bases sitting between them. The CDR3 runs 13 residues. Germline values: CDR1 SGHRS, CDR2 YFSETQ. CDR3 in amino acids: CASSSGSSYEQYF. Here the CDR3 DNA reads TGCGCCAGCAGCTCCGGGAGCTCCTACGAGCAGTACTTC.

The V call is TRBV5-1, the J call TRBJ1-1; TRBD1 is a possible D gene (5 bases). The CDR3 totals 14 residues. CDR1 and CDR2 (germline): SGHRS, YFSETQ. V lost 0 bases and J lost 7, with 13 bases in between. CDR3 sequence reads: CASSLVGGQGEAFF. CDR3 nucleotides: TGCGCCAGCAGCTTGGTTGGTGGCCAGGGTGAAGCTTTCTTT.

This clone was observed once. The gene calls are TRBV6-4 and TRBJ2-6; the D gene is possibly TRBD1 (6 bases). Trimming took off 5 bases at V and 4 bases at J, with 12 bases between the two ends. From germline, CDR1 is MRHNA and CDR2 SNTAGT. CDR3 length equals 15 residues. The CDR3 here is CASSIQGGGANVLTF. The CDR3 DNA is TGTGCCAGCAGTATACAGGGCGGCGGGGCCAACGTCCTGACTTTC.

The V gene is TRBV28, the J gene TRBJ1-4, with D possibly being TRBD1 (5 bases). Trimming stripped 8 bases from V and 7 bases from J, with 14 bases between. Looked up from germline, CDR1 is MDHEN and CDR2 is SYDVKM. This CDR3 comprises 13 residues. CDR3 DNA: TGTGCCAGCCGCCTGGGGGGGTCTGAAAAACTGTTTTTT. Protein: CASRLGGSEKLFF.

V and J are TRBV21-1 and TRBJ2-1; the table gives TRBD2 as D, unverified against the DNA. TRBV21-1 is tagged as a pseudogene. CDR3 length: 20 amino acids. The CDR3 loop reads CASSPQHVGEGQGSYNEQFF. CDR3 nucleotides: TGTGCCAGCAGCCCACAACACGTCGGGGAGGGCCAGGGCTCCTACAATGAGCAGTTCTTC.

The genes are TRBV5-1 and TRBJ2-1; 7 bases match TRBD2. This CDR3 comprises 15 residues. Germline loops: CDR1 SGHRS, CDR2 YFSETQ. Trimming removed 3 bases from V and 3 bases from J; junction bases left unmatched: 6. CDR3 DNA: TGCGCCAGCAGCTCATTATTAGCGGGCTACAATGAGCAGTTCTTC. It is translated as CASSSLLAGYNEQFF.

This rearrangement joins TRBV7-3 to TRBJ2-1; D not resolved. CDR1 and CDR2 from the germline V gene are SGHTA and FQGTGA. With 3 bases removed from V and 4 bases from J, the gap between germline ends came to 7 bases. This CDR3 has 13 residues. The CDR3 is CASSFDSYNEQFF. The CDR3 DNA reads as TGTGCCAGCAGCTTCGACTCATACAATGAGCAGTTCTTC.

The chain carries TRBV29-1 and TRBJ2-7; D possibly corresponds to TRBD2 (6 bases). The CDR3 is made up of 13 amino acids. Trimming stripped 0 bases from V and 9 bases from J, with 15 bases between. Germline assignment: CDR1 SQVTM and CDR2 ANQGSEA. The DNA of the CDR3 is TGCAGCGTTGAAGACACAGCCGTGGGAGGGCAGTACTTC. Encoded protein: CSVEDTAVGGQYF.

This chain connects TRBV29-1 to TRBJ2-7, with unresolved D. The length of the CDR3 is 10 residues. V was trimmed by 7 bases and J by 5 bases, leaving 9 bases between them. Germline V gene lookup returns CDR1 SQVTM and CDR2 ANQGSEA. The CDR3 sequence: CSDRPDEQYF. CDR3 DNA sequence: TGCAGCGATCGACCCGACGAGCAGTACTTC.

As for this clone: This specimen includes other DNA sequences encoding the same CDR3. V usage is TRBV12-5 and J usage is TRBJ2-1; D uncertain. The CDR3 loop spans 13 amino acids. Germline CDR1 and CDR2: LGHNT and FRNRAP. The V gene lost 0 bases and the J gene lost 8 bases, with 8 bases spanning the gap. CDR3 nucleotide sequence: TGTGCTAGTGGTTTGGTAGGTAGGGATGAGCAGTTCTTC. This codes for CASGLVGRDEQFF.

CDR3 in DNA: TGTGCCAGCAGTTTATTAGCGAACCAAGAGACCCAGTACTTC. Translating it yields CASSLLANQETQYF. The V call is TRBV28, the J call TRBJ2-5; weak D call: TRBD2 (5 bases). CDR3 length: 14 amino acids. From germline, CDR1 is MDHEN and CDR2 SYDVKM. V dropped 1 base and J dropped 0 bases, with 6 bases sitting between them.

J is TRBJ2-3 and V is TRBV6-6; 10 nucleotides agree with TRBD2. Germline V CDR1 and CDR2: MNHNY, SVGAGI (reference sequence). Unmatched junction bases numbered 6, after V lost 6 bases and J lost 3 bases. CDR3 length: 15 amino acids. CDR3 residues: CASRPPAGGTDTQYF. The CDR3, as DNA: TGTGCCAGCAGACCACCAGCGGGAGGGACAGATACGCAGTATTTT.

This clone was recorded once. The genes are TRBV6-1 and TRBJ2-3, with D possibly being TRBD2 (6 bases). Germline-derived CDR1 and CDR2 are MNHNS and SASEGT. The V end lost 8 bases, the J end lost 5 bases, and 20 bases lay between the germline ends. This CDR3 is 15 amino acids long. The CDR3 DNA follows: TGTGCCAGCTCCCCGCGGGAAGCGGGTCAAGATACGCAGTATTTT. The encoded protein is CASSPREAGQDTQYF.

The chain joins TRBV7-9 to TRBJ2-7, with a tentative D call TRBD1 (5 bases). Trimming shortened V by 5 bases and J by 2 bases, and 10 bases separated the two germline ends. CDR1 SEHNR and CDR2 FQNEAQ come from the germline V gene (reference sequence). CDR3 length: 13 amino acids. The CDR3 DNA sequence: TGTGCCAGCAGCCCACAGACAGCCTACGAGCAGTACTTC. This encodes CASSPQTAYEQYF.

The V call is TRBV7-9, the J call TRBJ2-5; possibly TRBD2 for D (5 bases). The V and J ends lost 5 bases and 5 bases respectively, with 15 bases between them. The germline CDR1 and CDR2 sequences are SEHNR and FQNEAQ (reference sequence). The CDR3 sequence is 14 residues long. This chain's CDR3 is CASSPAGVWETQYF. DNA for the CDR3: TGTGCCAGCAGCCCAGCCGGGGTGTGGGAGACCCAGTACTTC.

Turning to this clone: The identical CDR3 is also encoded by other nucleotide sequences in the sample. The CDR3 DNA follows: TGTGCCAGCAGCCCCGGGCAGGGGAACACTGAAGCTTTCTTT. Its protein is CASSPGQGNTEAFF. This sequence joins TRBV7-2 and TRBJ1-1; D is perhaps TRBD1 (5 bases). CDR1 and CDR2 (germline): SGHTA, FQGNSA. CDR3 length: 14 amino acids. The V and J ends lost 5 bases and 1 base respectively, with 11 bases between them.

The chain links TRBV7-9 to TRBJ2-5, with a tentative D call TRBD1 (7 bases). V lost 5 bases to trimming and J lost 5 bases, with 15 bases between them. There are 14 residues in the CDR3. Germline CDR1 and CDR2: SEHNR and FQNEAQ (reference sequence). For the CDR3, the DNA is TGTGCCAGCAGCCAGGGGGGAGGCGGCGAGACCCAGTACTTC. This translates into CASSQGGGGETQYF.

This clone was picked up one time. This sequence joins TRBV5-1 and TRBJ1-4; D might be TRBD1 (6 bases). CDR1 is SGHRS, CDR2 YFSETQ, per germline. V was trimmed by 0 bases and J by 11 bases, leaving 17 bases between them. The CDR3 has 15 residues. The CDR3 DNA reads TGCGCCAGCAGCTTGGACACAGGGTCCGGACGTAAACTGTTTTTT. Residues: CASSLDTGSGRKLFF.